The clone carrying this TCR beta chain was observed at least ten times. Its target is not known. TCR beta CDR3 regions were amplified from RNA transcripts. HTBI primers were the set used in a first-round RT-PCR of the TCR CDR3. Via MiXCR, TCRdb re-called the multiplex PCR reads, giving one row per CDR3 protein. The sample carries 500,000 to 800,000 distinct CDR3 sequences, around 15% recorded once. PBMCs were sourced from less than 12 ml fresh peripheral blood. The CDR3 is made up of 21 amino acids. The J segment lost 1 base and the V segment lost 1 base, leaving 15 bases of the junction unmatched. The germline V gene encodes CDR1 SGHRS and CDR2 YFSETQ. The sample originates from a study of T cells in Graves' hyperthyroidism and ophthalmopathy. Overall study findings and caveats: Clonotypes that were expanded in thyroid above 0.001 mostly appeared in blood too.

The receptor's source is a woman aged 45-65 years with Graves' ophthalmopathy. The genes are TRBV5-1 and TRBJ2-1; 12 bases align to TRBD2. The sample taken for sequencing was blood. The CDR3 DNA reads as TGCGCCAGCAGCTTGCCCCGGCGGACTAGCGGGACTCCCTTATCCTACAATGAGCAGTTCTTC. This gives the protein CASSLPRRTSGTPLSYNEQFF. Full variable domain (rest looked up from reference TRBV5-1 and TRBJ2-1): KAGVTQTPRYLIKTRGQQVTLSCSPISGHRSVSWYQQTPGQGLQFLFEYFSETQRNKGNFPGRFSGRQFSNSRSEMNVSTLELGDSALYLCASSLPRRTSGTPLSYNEQFFGPGTRLTVL.